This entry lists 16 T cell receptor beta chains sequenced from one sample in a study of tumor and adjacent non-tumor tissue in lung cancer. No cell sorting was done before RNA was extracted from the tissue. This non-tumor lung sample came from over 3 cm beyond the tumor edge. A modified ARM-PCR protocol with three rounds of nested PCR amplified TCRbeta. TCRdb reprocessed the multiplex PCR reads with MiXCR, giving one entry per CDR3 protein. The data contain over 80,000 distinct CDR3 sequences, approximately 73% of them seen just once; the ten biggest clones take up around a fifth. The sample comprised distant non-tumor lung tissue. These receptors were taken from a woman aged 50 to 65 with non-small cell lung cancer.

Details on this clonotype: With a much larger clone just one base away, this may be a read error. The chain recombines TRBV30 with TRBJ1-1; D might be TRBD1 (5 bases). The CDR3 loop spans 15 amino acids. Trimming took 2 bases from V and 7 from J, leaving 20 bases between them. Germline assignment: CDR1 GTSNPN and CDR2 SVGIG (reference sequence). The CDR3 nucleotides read TGTGCCTGGAGTCCGGGCGGCAGGGTGGCCAGTGAAGCTTTCTTT. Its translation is CAWSPGGRVASEAFF.

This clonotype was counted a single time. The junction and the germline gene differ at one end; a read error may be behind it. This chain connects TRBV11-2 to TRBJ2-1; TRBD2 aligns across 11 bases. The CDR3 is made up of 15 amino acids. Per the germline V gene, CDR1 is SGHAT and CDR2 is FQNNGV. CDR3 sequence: CTSSLFSGRENERFF. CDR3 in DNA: TGTACCAGCAGCTTATTTAGCGGGAGGGAAAATGAGCGGTTCTTC.

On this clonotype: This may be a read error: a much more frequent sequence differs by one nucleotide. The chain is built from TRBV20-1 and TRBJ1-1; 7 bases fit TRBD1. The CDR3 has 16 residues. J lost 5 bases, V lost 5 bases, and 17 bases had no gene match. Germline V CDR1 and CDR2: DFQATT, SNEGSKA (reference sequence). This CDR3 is CSAVETQGGLGTEAFF. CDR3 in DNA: TGCAGTGCTGTCGAAACCCAGGGGGGCTTGGGTACTGAAGCTTTCTTT.

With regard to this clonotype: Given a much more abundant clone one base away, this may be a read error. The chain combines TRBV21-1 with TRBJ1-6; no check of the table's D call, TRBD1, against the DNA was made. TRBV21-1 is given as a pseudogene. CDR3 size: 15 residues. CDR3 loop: CPSSKKGTSCSPLHF. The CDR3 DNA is TGTCCCAGCAGCAAGAAGGGGACATCGTGTTCACCCCTCCACTTT.

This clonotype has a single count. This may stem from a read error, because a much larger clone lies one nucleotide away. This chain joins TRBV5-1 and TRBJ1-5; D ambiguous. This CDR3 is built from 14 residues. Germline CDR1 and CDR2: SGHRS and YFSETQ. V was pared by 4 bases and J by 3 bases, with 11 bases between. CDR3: CASSPNGFNQPQHF. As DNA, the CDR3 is TGCGCCAGCAGCCCGAACGGATTCAATCAGCCCCAGCATTTT. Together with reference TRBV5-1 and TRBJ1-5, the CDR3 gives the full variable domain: KAGVTQTPRYLIKTRGQQVTLSCSPISGHRSVSWYQQTPGQGLQFLFEYFSETQRNKGNFPGRFSGRQFSNSRSEMNVSTLELGDSALYLCASSPNGFNQPQHFGDGTRLSIL.

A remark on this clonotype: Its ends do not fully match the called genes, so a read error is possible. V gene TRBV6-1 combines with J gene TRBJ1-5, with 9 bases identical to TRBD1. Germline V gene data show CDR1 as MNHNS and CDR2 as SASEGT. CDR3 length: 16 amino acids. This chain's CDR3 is CTSSYRDRANNQPQHF. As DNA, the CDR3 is TGTACCAGCAGTTACCGGGACAGGGCTAATAATCAGCCCCAGCATTTT.

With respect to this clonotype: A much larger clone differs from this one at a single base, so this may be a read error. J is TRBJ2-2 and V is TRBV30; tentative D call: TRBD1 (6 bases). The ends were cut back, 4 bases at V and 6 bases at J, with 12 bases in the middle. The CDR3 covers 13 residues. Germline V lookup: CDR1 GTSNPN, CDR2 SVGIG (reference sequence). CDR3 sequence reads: CAWNAQGPGELFF. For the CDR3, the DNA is TGTGCCTGGAACGCACAGGGACCCGGGGAGCTGTTTTTT.

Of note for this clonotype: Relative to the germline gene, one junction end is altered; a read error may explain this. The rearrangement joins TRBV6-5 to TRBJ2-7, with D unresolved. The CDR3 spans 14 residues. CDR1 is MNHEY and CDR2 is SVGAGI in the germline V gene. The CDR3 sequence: CASAIGSRAYEQYF. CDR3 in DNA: TGTGCCAGCGCCATCGGGTCCCGAGCCTACGAGCAGTATTTC.

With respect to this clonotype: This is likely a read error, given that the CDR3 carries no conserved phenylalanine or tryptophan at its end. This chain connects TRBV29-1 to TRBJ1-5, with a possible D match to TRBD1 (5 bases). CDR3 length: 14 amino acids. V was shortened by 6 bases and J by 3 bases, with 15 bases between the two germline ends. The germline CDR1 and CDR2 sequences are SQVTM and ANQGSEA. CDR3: CSVAERGFNQPQHS. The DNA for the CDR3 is TGCAGCGTAGCTGAGAGGGGATTCAATCAGCCCCAGCATTCT.

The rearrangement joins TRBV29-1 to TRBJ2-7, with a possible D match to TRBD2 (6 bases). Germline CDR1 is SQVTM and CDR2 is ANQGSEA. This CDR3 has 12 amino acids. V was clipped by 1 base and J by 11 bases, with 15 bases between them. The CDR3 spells CSVEGRGREEYF. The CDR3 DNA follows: TGCAGCGTTGAAGGTCGGGGGAGAGAGGAGTACTTC.

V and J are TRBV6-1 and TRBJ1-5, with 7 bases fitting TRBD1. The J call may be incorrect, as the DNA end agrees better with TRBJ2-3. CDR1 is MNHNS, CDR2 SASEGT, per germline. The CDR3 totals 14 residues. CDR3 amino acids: CASVLDRENQPQYF. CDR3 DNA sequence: TGTGCCAGCGTACTTGACAGGGAAAATCAGCCCCAGTATTTT.

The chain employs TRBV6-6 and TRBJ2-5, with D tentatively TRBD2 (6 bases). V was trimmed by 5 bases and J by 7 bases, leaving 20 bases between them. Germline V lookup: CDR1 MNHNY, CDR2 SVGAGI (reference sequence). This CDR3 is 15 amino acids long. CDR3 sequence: CASSPPDTAGGTQYF. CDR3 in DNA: TGTGCCAGCAGTCCACCGGACACAGCCGGGGGGACCCAGTACTTC.

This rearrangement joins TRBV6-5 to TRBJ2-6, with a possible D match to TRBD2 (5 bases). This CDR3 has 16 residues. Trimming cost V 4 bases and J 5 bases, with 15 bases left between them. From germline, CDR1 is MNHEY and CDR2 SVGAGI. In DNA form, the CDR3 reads TGTGCCAGCAGTTGCGGGCCGTCGGCCTGGGCCAACGTCCTGACTTTC. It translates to CASSCGPSAWANVLTF.

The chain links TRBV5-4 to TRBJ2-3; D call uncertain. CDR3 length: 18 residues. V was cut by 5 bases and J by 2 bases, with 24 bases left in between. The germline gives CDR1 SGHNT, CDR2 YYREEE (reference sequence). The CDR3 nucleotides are TGTGCCAGCAGTCACATACGAGGAATACTTCTGAACACAGATACGCAGTATTTT. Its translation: CASSHIRGILLNTDTQYF.

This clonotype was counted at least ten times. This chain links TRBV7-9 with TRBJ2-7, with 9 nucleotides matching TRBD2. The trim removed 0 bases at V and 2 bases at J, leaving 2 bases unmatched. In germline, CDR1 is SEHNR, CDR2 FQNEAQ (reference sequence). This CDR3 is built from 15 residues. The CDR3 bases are TGTGCCAGCAGCTTAGCTGGCGGGAGGGCCTACGAGCAGTACTTC. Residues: CASSLAGGRAYEQYF.

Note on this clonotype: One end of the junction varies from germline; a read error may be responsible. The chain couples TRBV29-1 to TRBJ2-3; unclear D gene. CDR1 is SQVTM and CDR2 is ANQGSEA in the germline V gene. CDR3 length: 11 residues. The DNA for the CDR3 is TGCGGCGTTAAGCAAAGCGATATGCAGTATTTT. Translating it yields CGVKQSDMQYF.